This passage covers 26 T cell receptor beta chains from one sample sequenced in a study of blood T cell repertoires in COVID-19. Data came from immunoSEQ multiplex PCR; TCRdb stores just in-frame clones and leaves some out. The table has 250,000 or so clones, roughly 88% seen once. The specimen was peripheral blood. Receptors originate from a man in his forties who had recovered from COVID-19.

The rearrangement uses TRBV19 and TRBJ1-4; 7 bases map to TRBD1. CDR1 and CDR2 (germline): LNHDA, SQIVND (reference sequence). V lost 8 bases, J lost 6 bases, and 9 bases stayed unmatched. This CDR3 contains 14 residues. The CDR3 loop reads CASRLRDRDEKLFF. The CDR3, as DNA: TGTGCCAGTCGTCTCCGGGACAGAGATGAAAAACTGTTTTTT.

CDR3 protein: CSVAKGQGNTEAFF. The CDR3 DNA is TGCAGCGTTGCCAAGGGGCAGGGGAACACTGAAGCTTTCTTT. V usage is TRBV29-1 and J usage is TRBJ1-1, with D maybe TRBD1 (5 bases). CDR1 is SQVTM, CDR2 ANQGSEA, per germline. V was pared by 4 bases and J by 1 base, with 13 bases between. The CDR3 spans 14 residues.

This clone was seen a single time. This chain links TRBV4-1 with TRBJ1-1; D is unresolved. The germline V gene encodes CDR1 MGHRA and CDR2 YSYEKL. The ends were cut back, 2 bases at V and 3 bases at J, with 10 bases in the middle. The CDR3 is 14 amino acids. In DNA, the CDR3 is TGCGCCAGCAGCCAACTAATTGGTCACACTGAAGCTTTCTTT. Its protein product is CASSQLIGHTEAFF.

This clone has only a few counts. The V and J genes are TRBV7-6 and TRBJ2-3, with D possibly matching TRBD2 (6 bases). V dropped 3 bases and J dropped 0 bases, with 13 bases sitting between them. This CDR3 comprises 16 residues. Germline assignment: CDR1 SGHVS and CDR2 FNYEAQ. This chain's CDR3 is CASSFSIAASTDTQYF. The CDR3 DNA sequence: TGTGCCAGCAGCTTTTCCATAGCGGCTAGCACAGATACGCAGTATTTT.

CDR3 coding DNA: TGTGCCAGCAGCCCGGGACAGGGGGGCTATGGCTACACCTTC. Protein product: CASSPGQGGYGYTF. The chain has TRBV5-4 and TRBJ1-2, with 11 bases identical to TRBD1. Unmatched junction bases numbered 3, after V lost 4 bases and J lost 4 bases. Germline-derived CDR1 and CDR2 are SGHNT and YYREEE (reference sequence). This CDR3 is built from 14 residues.

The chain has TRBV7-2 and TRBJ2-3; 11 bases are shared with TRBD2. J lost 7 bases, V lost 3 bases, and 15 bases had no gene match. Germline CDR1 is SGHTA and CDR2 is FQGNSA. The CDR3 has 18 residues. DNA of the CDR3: TGTGCCAGCAGCTTCTCTAGCGGGGGGCGCCTCCTGATGTATACGCAGTATTTT. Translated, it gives CASSFSSGGRLLMYTQYF.

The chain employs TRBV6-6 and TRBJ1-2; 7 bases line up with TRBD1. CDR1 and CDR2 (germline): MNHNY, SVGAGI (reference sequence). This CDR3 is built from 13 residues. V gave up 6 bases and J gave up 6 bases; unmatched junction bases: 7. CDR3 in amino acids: CASSRQGGHGYTF. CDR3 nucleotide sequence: TGTGCCAGCAGCCGACAGGGTGGGCATGGCTACACCTTC.

CDR3: CASSPPGQSNEKLFF. The DNA of the CDR3 is TGTGCCAGCAGCCCACCGGGACAGAGTAATGAAAAACTGTTTTTT. V and J are TRBV7-2 and TRBJ1-4, with TRBD1 matching over 7 bases. The CDR3 totals 15 residues. CDR1 SGHTA and CDR2 FQGNSA come from the germline V gene. V was clipped by 5 bases and J by 4 bases; unmatched bases: 7.

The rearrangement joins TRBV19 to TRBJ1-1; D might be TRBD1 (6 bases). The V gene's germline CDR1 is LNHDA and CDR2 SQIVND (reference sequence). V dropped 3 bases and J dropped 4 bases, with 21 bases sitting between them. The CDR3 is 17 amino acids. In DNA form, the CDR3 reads TGTGCCAGTAGTATTCAGGATGTCTCTCAGGGGAGCACTGAAGCTTTCTTT. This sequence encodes CASSIQDVSQGSTEAFF.

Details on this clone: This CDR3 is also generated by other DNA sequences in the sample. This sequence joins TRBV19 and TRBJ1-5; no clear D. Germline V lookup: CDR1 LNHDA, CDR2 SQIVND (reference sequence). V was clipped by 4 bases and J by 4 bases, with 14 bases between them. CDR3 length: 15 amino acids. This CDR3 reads CASSTVPGGNQPQHF. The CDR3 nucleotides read TGTGCCAGTAGTACAGTTCCAGGCGGGAATCAGCCCCAGCATTTT.

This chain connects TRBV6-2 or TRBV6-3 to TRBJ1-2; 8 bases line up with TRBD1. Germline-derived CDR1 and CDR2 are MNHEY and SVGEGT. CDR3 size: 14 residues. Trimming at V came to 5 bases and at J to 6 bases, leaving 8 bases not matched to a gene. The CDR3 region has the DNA TGTGCCAGCAGTCGAGGGACAGGAAGCAATGGCTACACCTTC. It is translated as CASSRGTGSNGYTF.

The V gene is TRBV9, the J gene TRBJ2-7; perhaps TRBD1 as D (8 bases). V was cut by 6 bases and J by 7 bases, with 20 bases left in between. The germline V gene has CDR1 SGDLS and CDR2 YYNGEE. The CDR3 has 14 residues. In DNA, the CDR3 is TGTGCCAGCACCCGACAGGGGTCAGCGGGAGAGCAGTACTTC. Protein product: CASTRQGSAGEQYF.

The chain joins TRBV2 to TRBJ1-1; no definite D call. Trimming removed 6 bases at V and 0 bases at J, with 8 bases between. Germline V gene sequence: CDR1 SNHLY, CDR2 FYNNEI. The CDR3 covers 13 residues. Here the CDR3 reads CASSRHLNTEAFF. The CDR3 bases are TGTGCCAGCAGCCGACACTTGAACACTGAAGCTTTCTTT.

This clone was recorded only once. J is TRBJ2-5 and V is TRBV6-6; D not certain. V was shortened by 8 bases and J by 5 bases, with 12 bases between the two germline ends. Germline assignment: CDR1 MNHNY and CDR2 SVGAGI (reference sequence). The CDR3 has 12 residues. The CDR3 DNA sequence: TGTGCCAGCGGGTTCTCGCGGGAGACCCAGTACTTC. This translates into CASGFSRETQYF.

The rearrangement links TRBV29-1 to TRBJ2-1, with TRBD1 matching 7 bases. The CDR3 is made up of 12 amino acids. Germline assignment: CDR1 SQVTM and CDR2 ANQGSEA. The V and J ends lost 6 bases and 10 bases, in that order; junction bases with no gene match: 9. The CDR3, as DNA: TGCAGCGTGGGGATCCCGGGACAGGAGCAGTTCTTC. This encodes CSVGIPGQEQFF.

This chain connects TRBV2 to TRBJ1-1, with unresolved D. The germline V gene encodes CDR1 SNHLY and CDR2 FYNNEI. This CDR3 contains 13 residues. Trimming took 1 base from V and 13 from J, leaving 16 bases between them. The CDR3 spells CASSEESAGWNFF. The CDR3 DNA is TGTGCCAGCAGTGAAGAATCGGCGGGCTGGAATTTCTTT.

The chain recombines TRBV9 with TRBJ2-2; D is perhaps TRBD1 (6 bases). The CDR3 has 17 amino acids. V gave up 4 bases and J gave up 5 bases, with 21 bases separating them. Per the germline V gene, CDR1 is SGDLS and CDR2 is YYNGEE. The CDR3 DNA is TGTGCCAGCAGCCCCATGCCCCGGACAGACTTTACCGGGGAGCTGTTTTTT. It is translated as CASSPMPRTDFTGELFF.

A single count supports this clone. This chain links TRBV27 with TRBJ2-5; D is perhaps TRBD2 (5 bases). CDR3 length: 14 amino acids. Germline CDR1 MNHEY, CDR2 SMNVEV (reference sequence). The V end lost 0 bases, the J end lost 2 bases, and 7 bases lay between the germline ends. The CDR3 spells CASSLSSAQETQYF. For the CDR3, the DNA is TGTGCCAGCAGTTTATCTAGCGCGCAAGAGACCCAGTACTTC.

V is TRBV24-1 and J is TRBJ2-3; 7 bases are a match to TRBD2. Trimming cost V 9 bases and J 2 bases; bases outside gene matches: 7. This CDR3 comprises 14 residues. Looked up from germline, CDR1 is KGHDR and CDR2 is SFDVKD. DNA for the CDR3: TGTGCCACCGGTCCAGCGGGGCCCACAGATACGCAGTATTTT. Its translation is CATGPAGPTDTQYF.

CDR3: CAISVDQGNTEAFF. CDR3 nucleotide sequence: TGTGCCATCAGTGTCGACCAGGGGAACACTGAAGCTTTCTTT. The rearrangement links TRBV10-3 to TRBJ1-1, with a possible D match to TRBD1 (5 bases). The CDR3 is 14 residues long. Germline CDR1 reads ENHRY; CDR2 reads SYGVKD. Deletions cut 4 bases from V and 1 base from J, with 10 bases between.

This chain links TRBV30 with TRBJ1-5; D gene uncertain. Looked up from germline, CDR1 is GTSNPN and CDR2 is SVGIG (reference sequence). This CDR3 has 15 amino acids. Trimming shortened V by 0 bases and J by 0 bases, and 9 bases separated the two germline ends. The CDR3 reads CAWSVRVDSNQPQHF. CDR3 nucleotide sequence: TGTGCCTGGAGTGTGCGGGTGGATAGCAATCAGCCCCAGCATTTT.

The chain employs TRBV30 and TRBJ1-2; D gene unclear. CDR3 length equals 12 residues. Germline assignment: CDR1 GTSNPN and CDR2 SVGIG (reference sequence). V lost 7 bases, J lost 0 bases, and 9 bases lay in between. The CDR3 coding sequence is TGTGCCTCCCTCCCAGCTAACTATGGCTACACCTTC. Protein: CASLPANYGYTF.

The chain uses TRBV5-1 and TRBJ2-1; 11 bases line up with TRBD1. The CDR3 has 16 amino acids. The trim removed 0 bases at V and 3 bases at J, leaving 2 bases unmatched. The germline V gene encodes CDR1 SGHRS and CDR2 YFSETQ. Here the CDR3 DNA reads TGCGCCAGCAGCTTGGGTGGGACAGGGGGCTACAATGAGCAGTTCTTC. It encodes CASSLGGTGGYNEQFF.

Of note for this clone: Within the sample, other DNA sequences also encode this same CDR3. CDR3 DNA sequence: TGTGCCAGCTCACCTCCGGGACAGGGCTACGAGCAGTACTTC. Translation: CASSPPGQGYEQYF. The rearrangement joins TRBV18 to TRBJ2-7; 9 nucleotides align to TRBD1. V gave up 3 bases and J gave up 3 bases; unmatched junction bases: 3. This CDR3 comprises 14 residues. The germline gives CDR1 KGHSH, CDR2 LQKENI.

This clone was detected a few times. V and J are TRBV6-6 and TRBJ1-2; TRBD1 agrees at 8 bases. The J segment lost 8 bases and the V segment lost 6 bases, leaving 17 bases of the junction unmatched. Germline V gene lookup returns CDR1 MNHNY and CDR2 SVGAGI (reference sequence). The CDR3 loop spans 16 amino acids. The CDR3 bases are TGTGCCAGCAGGGTTGACAGGGGTCTCACATCTCGGGGCTACACCTTC. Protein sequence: CASRVDRGLTSRGYTF.

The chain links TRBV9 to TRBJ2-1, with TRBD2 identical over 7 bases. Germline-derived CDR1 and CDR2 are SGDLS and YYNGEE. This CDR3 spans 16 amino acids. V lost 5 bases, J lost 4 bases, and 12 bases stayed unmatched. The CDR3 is CASSHRGSGEYNEQFF. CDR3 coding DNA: TGTGCCAGCAGTCACCGGGGGAGCGGGGAGTACAATGAGCAGTTCTTC.